The rows below give T cell receptor beta chains drawn from one sample of a study of cytomegalovirus exposure and HLA in healthy donors. The data were produced by immunoSEQ multiplex PCR, yet TCRdb's version contains in-frame clones alone and is incomplete. This sample carries 80,000 or so clones, with about 1.1% going to the ten biggest clones. Specimen: PBMCs. These receptors were obtained from a woman between 25 and 40 years old in good health and CMV-seronegative. CDR3s include the opening cysteine and the closing phenylalanine or tryptophan. A D gene is named only where the DNA matches it firmly.

TRBJ2-7	.	TRBV10-1	CASSESQPPGPYEQYF
TRBJ2-1	.	TRBV29-1	CSVSKGGNEQFF
TRBJ2-5	.	TRBV28	CASSFGQVGETQYF
TRBJ2-7	TRBD1	TRBV5-4	CASSFGGGTVAYEQYF
TRBJ2-5	.	TRBV4-1	CASSLGLAYQETQYF
TRBJ1-1	TRBD1	TRBV27	CASSSGTANTEAFF
TRBJ1-2	.	TRBV5-4	CASSLEAASYGYTF
TRBJ1-1	.	TRBV30	CAWSVGRNTEAFF
TRBJ1-5	.	TRBV19	CASTPVDSSNQPQHF
TRBJ2-1	.	TRBV30	CAWSELVEQFF
TRBJ1-2	.	TRBV6-1	CASSEEVSDYTF
TRBJ1-2	.	TRBV5-6	CASSLEQGSLYGYTF
TRBJ2-2	.	TRBV2	CASRKTLNPAANTGELFF
TRBJ2-7	.	TRBV10-3	CAISAGTSPGEQYF
TRBJ1-2	.	TRBV29-1	CSVKAFAGGYTF
TRBJ2-7	TRBD1	TRBV6-1	CASSRQGVEEQYF
TRBJ2-5	TRBD2	TRBV25-1	CASSELYSGSETQYF
TRBJ1-1	.	TRBV9	CASSVDYQRGTEAFF
TRBJ1-1	.	TRBV10-2	CATGQWVTEAFF
TRBJ2-5	TRBD2	TRBV5-1	CASSWTSGRQETQYF
TRBJ1-1	TRBD1	TRBV30	CAWRAGGTEAFF
TRBJ2-5	TRBD2	TRBV7-6	CASSLGLTGGAQETQYF
TRBJ1-2	.	TRBV2	CASSVAGLRGYTF
TRBJ2-1	TRBD2	TRBV11-2	CASSLRASGLYYNEQFF
TRBJ2-7	.	TRBV5-6	CASSLAWTGNEQSF
TRBJ1-2	.	TRBV5-1	CASSLEPGINYGYTF
TRBJ2-1	TRBD2	TRBV5-1	CASSLTSGSHEQFF
TRBJ2-2	TRBD1	TRBV5-1	CASSLVPGQGSGTGELFF
TRBJ1-5	.	TRBV4-1	CASSQRVGRNQPQHF
TRBJ1-2	TRBD1	TRBV7-9	CASSSEKGARGYTF
TRBJ2-1	.	TRBV29-1	CSVPPDGRDFSYNEQFF